The 2 T cell receptor beta chains below were found in one sample sequenced in a study of response to subunit inactivated influenza vaccine. TCRdb redid the calling of the RT-PCR reads with MiXCR, one entry per CDR3 protein. Of roughly 460,000 distinct CDR3 sequences in the sample, around 9.9% were seen once. Source: PBMCs from blood, taken 45 days after vaccination. The receptors derive from a man aged 45-65 years who received an inactivated influenza vaccine.

This clonotype was recorded at least ten times. This sequence joins TRBV27 and TRBJ2-7; D is possibly TRBD1 or TRBD2 (5 bases each). Trimming pared 0 bases from V and 7 bases from J, leaving 13 bases between. CDR1 MNHEY and CDR2 SMNVEV come from the germline V gene (reference sequence). This CDR3 has 14 amino acids. The CDR3 region has the DNA TGTGCCAGCAGTTTATCGCGCCTAGCAGGGGAGCAGTACTTC. It is translated as CASSLSRLAGEQYF.

This clonotype was counted ten times or more. The J gene is TRBJ2-7, the V gene TRBV27; 7 positions match TRBD1. The germline gives CDR1 MNHEY, CDR2 SMNVEV (reference sequence). The trim removed 4 bases at V and 3 bases at J, leaving 6 bases unmatched. This CDR3 region has 14 residues. CDR3 sequence: CASSSTGQLYEQYF. The CDR3 region has the DNA TGTGCCAGCAGTTCTACGGGACAGCTCTACGAGCAGTACTTC.